These 3 T cell receptor beta chains were sequenced from one sample in a study of OX40 agonist ivuxolimab in advanced cancers. Sequencing used immunoSEQ multiplex PCR; TCRdb keeps in-frame clones, though not all of them. This table holds about 68,000 clones, 75% to 85% found once. Here the sequenced sample was CD4+ or CD8+ T cells sorted from blood, taken in a trial of the OX40 agonist ivuxolimab. These receptors were collected from an adult with an advanced solid tumor such as melanoma, head and neck, liver or kidney cancer.

V is TRBV6-1 and J is TRBJ1-6; TRBD1 matches 9 bases. Germline V gives CDR1 MNHNS, CDR2 SASEGT. V shed 4 bases and J 5 bases; nucleotides not matched to a gene: 0. This CDR3 has 14 residues. CDR3 coding DNA: TGTGCCAGCAGTGGACAGGGGGATAATTCACCCCTCCACTTT. This encodes CASSGQGDNSPLHF.

The genes are TRBV9 and TRBJ2-5, with 7 bases identical to TRBD2. Germline V gives CDR1 SGDLS, CDR2 YYNGEE. Germline trimming cut 0 bases from V and 2 bases from J; bases unmatched to any gene: 10. The CDR3 has 17 amino acids. CDR3 in DNA: TGTGCCAGCAGCGTAGCTTTGTCTAGCGGTATACAAGAGACCCAGTACTTC. Translated, it gives CASSVALSSGIQETQYF. The whole variable domain, filled in from reference TRBV9 and TRBJ2-5, reads DSGVTQTPKHLITATGQRVTLRCSPRSGDLSVYWYQQSLDQGLQFLIQYYNGEERAKGNILERFSAQQFPDLHSELNLSSLELGDSALYFCASSVALSSGIQETQYFGPGTRLLVL.

The rearrangement uses TRBV28 and TRBJ2-7, with 9 bases that match TRBD1. This CDR3 has 14 amino acids. V lost 2 bases, J lost 12 bases, and 11 bases stayed unmatched. CDR1 and CDR2 from the germline V gene are MDHEN and SYDVKM. Written as DNA, the CDR3 is TGTGCCAGCAGTTTAATGGGACAGGGCTCAAGGGGGTACTTC. This gives the protein CASSLMGQGSRGYF.